This TCR beta chain stems from a study of shared clonotypes between healthy human individuals. Study results and limitations: Among donors, the sharing of clonotypes was expected to be influenced by sequencing depth. Larger richness was generally estimated for naive than memory subsets.

The assay was carried out at the deep level. In the original analysis: Filtering differed for immunoSEQ, which gave only junction sequences without quality scores. TCRdb's copy holds only in-frame clones and misses some; the assay was immunoSEQ multiplex PCR. Clone size and the V and J calls come from that table; the DNA yielded D and trimming. The data contain approximately 2,200,000 clones, approximately 94% of them seen just once; the ten biggest clones take up over 1.5%. This clone occurred once. What it binds is not known. Other DNA sequences in the sample encode the same CDR3. CD45RO-negative, CCR7-positively selected cells formed the naive CD8 fraction, excluding terminally differentiated effector memory CD45RA+ cells. Germline loops: CDR1 GTSNPN, CDR2 SVGIG (reference sequence). The V segment lost 5 bases and the J segment 1 base; nucleotides outside the gene matches: 2. The CDR3 loop spans 15 amino acids.

Sequenced material: naive CD8+ T cells from PBMCs. V gene TRBV30 combines with J gene TRBJ2-6; 10 nucleotides agree with TRBD1. This TCR was recovered from a man aged 18 to 29 in good health. Some clones in this sample may be carry-over from other donors' samples. The CDR3 protein is CAWRDRGSGANVLTF. The DNA for the CDR3 is TGTGCCTGGCGGGACAGGGGTTCTGGGGCCAACGTCCTGACTTTC.